What follows are 31 T cell receptor beta chains derived from one specimen sequenced in a study of T cells in Graves' hyperthyroidism and ophthalmopathy. RNA transcripts were the template for amplifying TCR beta CDR3 regions. The HTBI set primed first-round TCR CDR3 RT-PCR. Each CDR3 protein is one row after TCRdb ran MiXCR on the multiplex PCR reads. Of 700,000 or so distinct CDR3 sequences listed, 16% are singletons. The sequenced material came from blood. The receptor set was obtained from a man between 18 and 29 years old with Graves' hyperthyroidism.

This chain connects TRBV30 to TRBJ1-2, with 7 bases lining up with TRBD1. The CDR3 has 13 amino acids. Germline V gene data show CDR1 as GTSNPN and CDR2 as SVGIG (reference sequence). Unmatched junction bases numbered 4, after V lost 4 bases and J lost 2 bases. In nucleotides, the CDR3 is TGTGCCTGGATTGGGACAGTGAACTATGGCTACACCTTC. Protein product: CAWIGTVNYGYTF.

This sequence joins TRBV18 and TRBJ2-1; 9 bases are a match to TRBD1. Germline CDR1 KGHSH, CDR2 LQKENI. The CDR3 length is 15 residues. The V and J ends lost 0 bases and 4 bases, in that order; junction bases with no gene match: 1. CDR3 protein: CASSPPGTGYNEQFF. CDR3 in DNA: TGTGCCAGCTCACCACCCGGGACAGGGTACAATGAGCAGTTCTTC.

There are many counts of this clonotype. CDR3 sequence reads: CASSQGMETQYF. DNA for the CDR3: TGTGCCAGCAGTCAGGGGATGGAGACCCAGTACTTC. This chain connects TRBV12-3 or TRBV12-4 to TRBJ2-5, with a weak D call TRBD1 (6 bases). This CDR3 contains 12 residues. Trimming left V 5 bases short and J 5 bases short, with 9 bases between.

At least ten counts were recorded for this clonotype. The chain uses TRBV28 and TRBJ2-1, with no clear D. Trimming removed 7 bases at V and 1 base at J, with 14 bases between. CDR1 and CDR2 (germline): MDHEN, SYDVKM. CDR3 size: 15 residues. CDR3 DNA: TGTGCCAGCACCCGATATGGCCAATCCTACAATGAGCAGTTCTTC. Translated: CASTRYGQSYNEQFF.

This clonotype was detected a few times. This sequence joins TRBV12-3 or TRBV12-4 and TRBJ1-2, with D maybe TRBD1 (5 bases). The CDR3 contains 13 residues. V lost 6 bases and J 4 bases, leaving 12 bases between the germline ends. The CDR3 DNA is TGTGCCAGCAGGGGGGTATTTCGCTATGGCTACACCTTC. Its translation: CASRGVFRYGYTF.

This clonotype showed up just a few times. This rearrangement joins TRBV25-1 to TRBJ2-1; 8 bases are shared with TRBD2. The V gene's germline CDR1 is MGHDK and CDR2 SYGVNS. Trimming removed 3 bases from V and 2 bases from J; junction bases left unmatched: 9. This CDR3 region has 17 residues. CDR3 DNA: TGTGCCAGCAGTGAGGCGGGAGGACGAGGCGCCTACAATGAGCAGTTCTTC. Translated: CASSEAGGRGAYNEQFF.

The chain couples TRBV6-2 or TRBV6-3 to TRBJ2-1; 10 bases line up with TRBD2. Germline values: CDR1 MNHEY, CDR2 SVGEGT. This CDR3 comprises 15 residues. J lost 6 bases, V lost 5 bases, and 7 bases had no gene match. The CDR3 DNA is TGTGCCAGCAGTCAGAGCGGGAGGGCCAGCAATGAGCAGTTCTTC. Translating it yields CASSQSGRASNEQFF.

The gene calls are TRBV20-1 and TRBJ2-1; D not resolved. Per the germline V gene, CDR1 is DFQATT and CDR2 is SNEGSKA (reference sequence). V shed 3 bases and J shed 5 bases, with 8 bases lying between them. This CDR3 spans 12 amino acids. As DNA, the CDR3 is TGCAGTGCTAGGCGGAACAACAATGAGCAGTTCTTC. It encodes CSARRNNNEQFF.

This clonotype was detected a few times. The chain has TRBV11-2 and TRBJ2-2; TRBD2 agrees at 13 bases. Germline V gene lookup returns CDR1 SGHAT and CDR2 FQNNGV. Losses at the gene ends were 3 bases for V and 6 bases for J; bases not matched to a gene: 4. CDR3 size: 16 residues. The CDR3 reads CASSLATSGRPGELFF. The CDR3 coding sequence is TGTGCCAGCAGCTTGGCGACTAGCGGGAGGCCCGGGGAGCTGTTTTTT.

Many counts were recorded for this clonotype. The chain is built from TRBV19 and TRBJ2-4, with D perhaps matching TRBD1 or TRBD2 (5 bases each). V was trimmed by 4 bases and J by 7 bases, leaving 17 bases between them. The V gene's germline CDR1 is LNHDA and CDR2 SQIVND (reference sequence). This CDR3 comprises 15 residues. The CDR3 is CASSTPGTWGNIQYF. The CDR3 DNA is TGTGCCAGTAGTACCCCCGGGACCTGGGGGAACATTCAGTACTTC.

This clonotype occurred once. The rearrangement uses TRBV20-1 and TRBJ2-7; TRBD2 might be the D (6 bases). V was clipped by 3 bases and J by 2 bases, with 14 bases between them. Germline V lookup: CDR1 DFQATT, CDR2 SNEGSKA (reference sequence). This CDR3 contains 14 residues. CDR3 DNA: TGCAGTGCTAGTCCCGTGACTAGGACCTACGAGCAGTACTTC. Protein: CSASPVTRTYEQYF.

This clonotype showed up many times. This chain joins TRBV6-1 and TRBJ2-7; the match to TRBD2 covers 8 bases. Per the germline V gene, CDR1 is MNHNS and CDR2 is SASEGT. V shed 11 bases, J shed 6 bases, and the junction held 9 bases outside the gene matches. The CDR3 extends over 12 amino acids. CDR3 region: CAPQSGGSEQYF. In DNA, the CDR3 is TGTGCCCCCCAGTCGGGGGGGTCCGAGCAGTACTTC.

The sample holds a few counts of this clonotype. The chain is built from TRBV28 and TRBJ2-7, with a weak D call TRBD2 (7 bases). The germline V gene has CDR1 MDHEN and CDR2 SYDVKM. V was cut by 5 bases and J by 2 bases, with 16 bases left in between. This CDR3 has 15 residues. The CDR3 bases are TGTGCCAGCAGTAGGGGGGGGAGTCAAACCTACGAGCAGTACTTC. It codes for CASSRGGSQTYEQYF.

The sample holds a few counts of this clonotype. The J gene is TRBJ1-4, the V gene TRBV9; D is uncertain. Germline values: CDR1 SGDLS, CDR2 YYNGEE. V gave up 0 bases and J gave up 2 bases, with 11 bases separating them. The CDR3 totals 16 residues. CDR3 region: CASSVEGDLTNEKLFF. Written as DNA, the CDR3 is TGTGCCAGCAGCGTAGAGGGAGACCTGACTAATGAAAAACTGTTTTTT.

This clonotype was detected many times. V and J are TRBV2 and TRBJ2-1, with TRBD2 identical over 11 bases. The CDR3 has 14 residues. Germline CDR1 reads SNHLY; CDR2 reads FYNNEI. V lost 8 bases to trimming and J lost 7 bases; unmatched junction nucleotides: 7. CDR3 bases: TGTGCCAGCCAAACTAGCGGGAGTTGGAATGAGCAGTTCTTC. Its protein is CASQTSGSWNEQFF.

Ten or more counts support this clonotype. The V gene is TRBV3-1, the J gene TRBJ1-5, with a tentative D call TRBD1 (6 bases). This CDR3 is built from 13 residues. V was trimmed by 3 bases and J by 7 bases, leaving 10 bases between them. Looked up from germline, CDR1 is LGHDT and CDR2 is YNNKEL (reference sequence). CDR3 loop: CASSQSTGQPQHF. DNA of the CDR3: TGTGCCAGCAGCCAGTCGACAGGCCAGCCCCAGCATTTT.

This clonotype was recorded at least ten times. V is TRBV12-3 or TRBV12-4 and J is TRBJ2-2; 10 nucleotides align to TRBD1. The CDR3 extends over 14 amino acids. V lost 6 bases and J lost 4; bases outside the gene matches: 2. The CDR3 nucleotides read TGTGCCAGCAGCCGGACAGGGGGCACCGGGGAGCTGTTTTTT. This codes for CASSRTGGTGELFF.

This clonotype was found many times. V and J are TRBV2 and TRBJ2-7; D is unclear. Germline lookup yields CDR1 SNHLY and CDR2 FYNNEI. The length of the CDR3 is 14 residues. V gave up 7 bases and J gave up 1 base, with 14 bases separating them. The CDR3 protein is CASTLGRLSYEQYF. CDR3 nucleotide sequence: TGTGCCAGCACTTTGGGTCGTCTATCCTACGAGCAGTACTTC. The entire variable domain, with the rest obtained from reference TRBV2 and TRBJ2-7, is as follows: EPEVTQTPSHQVTQMGQEVILRCVPISNHLYFYWYRQILGQKVEFLVSFYNNEISEKSEIFDDQFSVERPDGSNFTLKIRSTKLEDSAMYFCASTLGRLSYEQYFGPGTRLTVT.

The CDR3 sequence: CASSPRLAEGELFF. CDR3 sequence (DNA): TGTGCCAGCAGCCCCCGACTAGCGGAGGGGGAGCTGTTTTTT. This sequence joins TRBV11-2 and TRBJ2-2, with TRBD2 matching 9 bases. Trimming took 5 bases from V and 8 from J; bases not matched to a gene: 6. Germline V CDR1 and CDR2: SGHAT, FQNNGV. This CDR3 contains 14 residues.

This clonotype has ten or more counts. This chain connects TRBV29-1 to TRBJ2-1; 9 nucleotides match TRBD2. The CDR3 is 16 residues long. Germline CDR1 and CDR2: SQVTM and ANQGSEA. Trimming at V came to 0 bases and at J to 9 bases, leaving 12 bases not matched to a gene. In nucleotides, the CDR3 is TGCAGCGTTGAAGATCTTAGCGGGAGCGGCTATACTGAGCAGTTCTTC. As protein: CSVEDLSGSGYTEQFF.

This clonotype was found a few times. J is TRBJ2-7 and V is TRBV7-9, with a tentative D call TRBD2 (5 bases). The germline V and J ends were trimmed by 5 bases and 7 bases, with 18 bases remaining between them. This CDR3 is built from 14 residues. CDR1 and CDR2 from the germline V gene are SEHNR and FQNEAQ (reference sequence). The CDR3 sequence is CASSTRTGSGEQYF. DNA for the CDR3: TGTGCCAGCAGCACCCGTACTGGGTCGGGGGAGCAGTACTTC.

Note on this clonotype: A much larger clone is a single base away; this may be a read error. The V gene is TRBV10-3, the J gene TRBJ2-1; TRBD1 is a possible D gene (6 bases). The ends were cut back, 1 base at V and 9 bases at J, with 16 bases in the middle. This CDR3 comprises 15 residues. CDR1 ENHRY and CDR2 SYGVKD come from the germline V gene. The CDR3 loop is CAISELTGGSTEQFF. CDR3 sequence (DNA): TGTGCCATCAGTGAGTTGACTGGGGGCTCAACTGAGCAGTTCTTC.

The J gene is TRBJ1-6, the V gene TRBV7-6; 9 nucleotides match TRBD1. CDR1 and CDR2 (germline): SGHVS, FNYEAQ. Trimming removed 5 bases from V and 5 bases from J; junction bases left unmatched: 1. The CDR3 length is 14 residues. The CDR3: CASSRQGDNSPLHF. The CDR3 bases are TGTGCCAGCAGCCGACAGGGGGATAATTCACCCCTCCACTTT.

There are a few counts of this clonotype. V usage is TRBV9 and J usage is TRBJ1-2; 7 positions match TRBD1. The CDR3 covers 15 residues. Germline trimming cut 4 bases from V and 4 bases from J; bases unmatched to any gene: 10. The germline V gene has CDR1 SGDLS and CDR2 YYNGEE. The CDR3 bases are TGTGCCAGCAGCCCAAGACAGGGCATAGGCTATGGCTACACCTTC. It translates to CASSPRQGIGYGYTF.

This clonotype was picked up a small number of times. The V call is TRBV11-3, the J call TRBJ2-7, with D possibly TRBD2 on 6 matching bases. CDR1 SGHNT and CDR2 YENEEA come from the germline V gene. With 1 base removed from V and 7 bases from J, the gap between germline ends came to 11 bases. The CDR3 length is 13 residues. This chain's CDR3 is CASSLGEAGEQYF. CDR3 DNA: TGTGCCAGCAGCTTAGGGGAGGCGGGGGAGCAGTACTTC.

This clonotype was seen repeatedly, ten times or more. The chain carries TRBV12-3 or TRBV12-4 and TRBJ1-1; D remains unclear. V lost 6 bases to trimming and J lost 5 bases, with 13 bases between them. CDR3 length: 13 amino acids. This chain's CDR3 is CASRRRVGTEAFF. The CDR3 bases are TGTGCCAGCAGGAGGAGGGTCGGTACTGAAGCTTTCTTT.

This rearrangement joins TRBV6-6 to TRBJ2-2, with a possible D match to TRBD1 (5 bases). Trimming stripped 4 bases from V and 2 bases from J, with 11 bases between. The CDR3 is made up of 15 amino acids. CDR1 and CDR2 (germline): MNHNY, SVGAGI (reference sequence). Here the CDR3 reads CASSFIDSNTGELFF. As DNA, the CDR3 is TGTGCCAGCAGTTTTATCGACAGTAACACCGGGGAGCTGTTTTTT.

This clonotype was counted ten times or more. The V gene is TRBV4-1, the J gene TRBJ2-3, with D unresolved. Trimming removed 0 bases from V and 1 base from J, with 5 bases in between. Germline V gene data show CDR1 as MGHRA and CDR2 as YSYEKL. The CDR3 contains 14 residues. CDR3 sequence reads: CASSQEHRTDTQYF. The CDR3 DNA is TGCGCCAGCAGCCAAGAACACCGCACAGATACGCAGTATTTT.

This clonotype was recorded many times. The gene calls are TRBV2 and TRBJ2-7; D gene unclear. The length of the CDR3 is 14 residues. CDR1 and CDR2 (germline): SNHLY, FYNNEI. V gave up 3 bases and J gave up 0 bases, with 9 bases separating them. CDR3 nucleotides: TGTGCCAGCAGTGATGGTTCCATCTCCTACGAGCAGTACTTC. It specifies CASSDGSISYEQYF. Using reference TRBV2 and TRBJ2-7 for the parts outside the CDR3, the full variable domain is EPEVTQTPSHQVTQMGQEVILRCVPISNHLYFYWYRQILGQKVEFLVSFYNNEISEKSEIFDDQFSVERPDGSNFTLKIRSTKLEDSAMYFCASSDGSISYEQYFGPGTRLTVT.

Of note for this clonotype: Germline and junction disagree at one end, which may indicate a read error. This sequence joins TRBV28 and TRBJ2-7; 9 bases are a match to TRBD1. Germline V gene sequence: CDR1 MDHEN, CDR2 SYDVKM. The CDR3 consists of 13 residues. The chain's CDR3 is CANSLTGGYEQYF. The CDR3 DNA reads TGTGCCAACAGTTTGACAGGGGGGTACGAGCAGTACTTC.

This clonotype was counted ten times or more. A read error may account for a junction end that differs from germline. Written as DNA, the CDR3 is TGTGCCAGCAGGCCCGGACTGGACTACGCGCAGTACTTC. It codes for CASRPGLDYAQYF. The chain links TRBV28 to TRBJ2-7; a weak D match, TRBD2 (6 bases). The CDR3 is 13 residues long. Germline loops: CDR1 MDHEN, CDR2 SYDVKM.